The 23 T cell receptor beta chains below come from one sample, sequenced in a study of fetal regulatory T cell absence and autoimmunity. This table comes from immunoSEQ multiplex PCR, and its TCRdb copy is limited to in-frame clones, with some not included. The sample holds 95,000 to 100,000 clones, 55% to 75% seen once. The specimen was pancreas tissue. These receptors were obtained from a male donor with IPEX syndrome.

This sequence joins TRBV2 and TRBJ1-1, with D possibly being TRBD1 (6 bases). The CDR3 is 13 amino acids. In germline, CDR1 is SNHLY, CDR2 FYNNEI. Trimming removed 3 bases at V and 1 base at J, with 6 bases between. CDR3 amino acids: CASSDRGNTEAFF. The CDR3 DNA is TGTGCCAGCAGTGACAGGGGGAACACTGAAGCTTTCTTT.

The chain joins TRBV4-1 to TRBJ2-1; 10 nucleotides align to TRBD2. Losses at the gene ends were 2 bases for V and 6 bases for J; bases not matched to a gene: 7. From germline, CDR1 is MGHRA and CDR2 YSYEKL. The CDR3 is made up of 16 amino acids. The CDR3 protein is CASSQWKREGINEQFF. The CDR3 nucleotides are TGCGCCAGCAGCCAATGGAAGCGGGAGGGGATCAATGAGCAGTTCTTC.

This chain joins TRBV23-1 and TRBJ1-2; D gene unclear. TRBV23-1 belongs to the ORF category, with a function that is uncertain. This CDR3 region has 15 residues. The germline V and J ends were trimmed by 8 bases and 4 bases, with 20 bases remaining between them. CDR3 protein: CASYLESPLGYGYTF. In nucleotides, the CDR3 is TGCGCCAGCTATTTGGAGTCCCCACTCGGCTATGGCTACACCTTC.

This clone was seen only once. The rearrangement uses TRBV27 and TRBJ1-1; 7 positions agree with TRBD1. V shed 1 base, J shed 0 bases, and the junction held 8 bases outside the gene matches. Germline V gene sequence: CDR1 MNHEY, CDR2 SMNVEV (reference sequence). The CDR3 is made up of 17 amino acids. The CDR3 sequence is CASSLLGPQGMNTEAFF. The CDR3 DNA follows: TGTGCCAGCAGTTTATTGGGACCACAGGGGATGAACACTGAAGCTTTCTTT.

In nucleotides, the CDR3 is TGTGCCTGGAGTGTACCAGGGTTGGACGAAAAACTGTTTTTT. It is translated as CAWSVPGLDEKLFF. The chain combines TRBV30 with TRBJ1-4; tentatively, D is TRBD1 (5 bases). Germline CDR1 reads GTSNPN; CDR2 reads SVGIG (reference sequence). CDR3 length: 14 amino acids. Trimming pared 0 bases from V and 8 bases from J, leaving 13 bases between.

The V call is TRBV9, the J call TRBJ1-1, with no clear D. Germline V gene sequence: CDR1 SGDLS, CDR2 YYNGEE. Trimming took off 5 bases at V and 4 bases at J, with 12 bases between the two ends. This CDR3 has 13 residues. The CDR3 is CASSTDGVTEAFF. DNA of the CDR3: TGTGCCAGCAGTACCGACGGAGTCACTGAAGCTTTCTTT.

J is TRBJ1-1 and V is TRBV10-3, with D unresolved. V was cut by 5 bases and J by 0 bases, with 10 bases left in between. The CDR3 runs 14 residues. CDR1 and CDR2 from the germline V gene are ENHRY and SYGVKD. CDR3 loop: CAISPRLMNTEAFF. CDR3 in DNA: TGTGCCATCAGTCCCCGGCTTATGAACACTGAAGCTTTCTTT.

The chain links TRBV28 to TRBJ2-1; no reliable D call. Germline V gives CDR1 MDHEN, CDR2 SYDVKM. With 6 bases removed from V and 2 bases from J, the gap between germline ends came to 14 bases. This CDR3 has 15 residues. This CDR3 reads CASSPAVLAYNEQFF. The CDR3 DNA reads TGTGCCAGCAGCCCTGCGGTCCTAGCCTACAATGAGCAGTTCTTC.

The J gene is TRBJ2-7, the V gene TRBV27; TRBD2 might be the D (6 bases). In germline, CDR1 is MNHEY, CDR2 SMNVEV (reference sequence). V was clipped by 6 bases and J by 3 bases, with 24 bases between them. The CDR3 loop spans 17 amino acids. The CDR3 loop is CASSPPAGLPPYYEQYF. The CDR3 coding sequence is TGTGCCAGCAGCCCTCCCGCGGGACTCCCCCCATACTACGAGCAGTACTTC.

The chain carries TRBV27 and TRBJ2-3, with 11 nucleotides matching TRBD2. The CDR3 contains 15 residues. The V segment lost 5 bases and the J segment 3 bases; nucleotides outside the gene matches: 4. Germline loops: CDR1 MNHEY, CDR2 SMNVEV (reference sequence). CDR3 sequence: CASSHSSGRTDTQYF. CDR3 nucleotides: TGTGCCAGCAGTCATTCTAGCGGGAGGACAGATACGCAGTATTTT.

This clone showed up just a few times. The genes are TRBV5-6 and TRBJ2-7, with D possibly called TRBD1 or TRBD2 (5 bases each). Trimming took off 0 bases at V and 2 bases at J, with 12 bases between the two ends. Germline values: CDR1 SGHDT, CDR2 YYEEEE. The CDR3 length is 15 residues. The CDR3 DNA follows: TGTGCCAGCAGCTTGGCAGTCCGAGGGGCCTACGAGCAGTACTTC. It yields the protein CASSLAVRGAYEQYF.

This clone was counted once. J is TRBJ2-3 and V is TRBV4-1; perhaps TRBD2 as D (6 bases). Germline V gene sequence: CDR1 MGHRA, CDR2 YSYEKL. The CDR3 contains 14 residues. V was trimmed by 0 bases and J by 2 bases, leaving 6 bases between them. The CDR3 bases are TGCGCCAGCAGCCAAGAGCGGGACACAGATACGCAGTATTTT. As protein: CASSQERDTDTQYF.

V is TRBV7-8 and J is TRBJ2-5; 7 bases are shared with TRBD2. The CDR3 consists of 15 residues. V shed 3 bases and J 4 bases; nucleotides not matched to a gene: 8. Germline CDR1 is SGHVS and CDR2 is FQNEAQ. CDR3 sequence (DNA): TGTGCCAGCAGCTTCCCTAGCGGAGCCCGAGAGACCCAGTACTTC. Its translation: CASSFPSGARETQYF.

The rearrangement joins TRBV10-3 to TRBJ2-7; D is undetermined. V lost 3 bases and J 3 bases, leaving 12 bases between the germline ends. The CDR3 loop spans 14 amino acids. CDR1 is ENHRY and CDR2 is SYGVKD in the germline V gene. The CDR3 bases are TGTGCCATCAGTGACCCGCGCAGGCGCTACGAGCAGTACTTC. As protein: CAISDPRRRYEQYF.

The V gene is TRBV28, the J gene TRBJ1-5; unclear D gene. CDR1 and CDR2 (germline): MDHEN, SYDVKM. The germline V and J ends were trimmed by 8 bases and 4 bases, with 12 bases remaining between them. The CDR3 length is 13 residues. Here the CDR3 DNA reads TGTGCCAGCCGTTCAAGGGAAAATCAGCCCCAGCATTTT. Protein product: CASRSRENQPQHF. Full variable domain (rest looked up from reference TRBV28 and TRBJ1-5): DVKVTQSSRYLVKRTGEKVFLECVQDMDHENMFWYRQDPGLGLRLIYFSYDVKMKEKGDIPEGYSVSREKKERFSLILESASTNQTSMYLCASRSRENQPQHFGDGTRLSIL.

The chain joins TRBV13 to TRBJ2-3, with D maybe TRBD2 (6 bases). This CDR3 comprises 20 residues. Germline assignment: CDR1 PRHDT and CDR2 FYEKMQ (reference sequence). V lost 3 bases and J 0 bases, leaving 25 bases between the germline ends. The CDR3 is CASSFLPSELGWDSTDTQYF. CDR3 DNA: TGTGCCAGCAGCTTTCTGCCTAGCGAGTTGGGTTGGGATAGCACAGATACGCAGTATTTT.

This chain connects TRBV7-9 to TRBJ2-2; 9 bases match TRBD1. Trimming at V came to 6 bases and at J to 0 bases, leaving 8 bases not matched to a gene. The CDR3 runs 17 residues. In germline, CDR1 is SEHNR, CDR2 FQNEAQ (reference sequence). CDR3 sequence: CASSFPGQGPNTGELFF. The CDR3 region has the DNA TGTGCCAGCAGTTTCCCGGGACAGGGACCGAACACCGGGGAGCTGTTTTTT.

This chain joins TRBV6-6 and TRBJ1-5; unclear D gene. V was trimmed by 7 bases and J by 4 bases, leaving 11 bases between them. The CDR3 spans 13 residues. The germline CDR1 and CDR2 sequences are MNHNY and SVGAGI (reference sequence). The CDR3 sequence is CASTKEWNQPQHF. CDR3 coding DNA: TGTGCCAGCACCAAAGAGTGGAATCAGCCCCAGCATTTT.

On this clone itself: One junction end does not reproduce the germline sequence, and a read error may be involved. The rearrangement uses TRBV2 and TRBJ1-2; a weak D match, TRBD1 (6 bases). The CDR3 is 9 residues long. The V gene's germline CDR1 is SNHLY and CDR2 FYNNEI. This CDR3 is CASSGEGAF. The CDR3 nucleotides read TGTGCCAGCAGTGGGGAGGGGGCCTTC.

Only a few counts were recorded for this clone. J is TRBJ1-2 and V is TRBV7-2; D remains ambiguous. The CDR3 runs 13 residues. Trimming pared 0 bases from V and 4 bases from J, leaving 6 bases between. Germline V lookup: CDR1 SGHTA, CDR2 FQGNSA. The CDR3 reads CASSLARPYGYTF. CDR3 nucleotides: TGTGCCAGCAGCTTAGCCCGTCCCTATGGCTACACCTTC.

The chain uses TRBV18 and TRBJ2-5; 7 nucleotides align to TRBD2. The junction had 7 bases not matched to a gene; V was cut back by 1 base and J by 2 bases. This CDR3 has 16 residues. Per the germline V gene, CDR1 is KGHSH and CDR2 is LQKENI. CDR3 bases: TGTGCCAGCTCACCACGGCCGGCTAGCGGTCAAGAGACCCAGTACTTC. This encodes CASSPRPASGQETQYF. The variable domain in full, with the rest retrieved from reference TRBV18 and TRBJ2-5, is NAGVMQNPRHLVRRRGQEARLRCSPMKGHSHVYWYRQLPEEGLKFMVYLQKENIIDESGMPKERFSAEFPKEGPSILRIQQVVRGDSAAYFCASSPRPASGQETQYFGPGTRLLVL.

The rearrangement joins TRBV27 to TRBJ1-6; 9 bases line up with TRBD1. V gave up 4 bases and J gave up 5 bases; unmatched junction bases: 3. This CDR3 has 15 amino acids. Germline CDR1 is MNHEY and CDR2 is SMNVEV (reference sequence). The CDR3 region has the DNA TGTGCCAGCAGTTGGGGGACAGGGAATAATTCACCCCTCCACTTT. Translating it yields CASSWGTGNNSPLHF.

The rearrangement links TRBV6-5 to TRBJ2-5; possibly TRBD2 for D (6 bases). This CDR3 is built from 16 residues. V was clipped by 2 bases and J by 4 bases, with 17 bases between them. Germline CDR1 is MNHEY and CDR2 is SVGAGI. The CDR3 coding sequence is TGTGCCAGCAGTTACCTTAGGGTCGGGGGTGGAGAGACCCAGTACTTC. Translated, it gives CASSYLRVGGGETQYF.